This TCR beta chain derives from a study of T cells in Graves' hyperthyroidism and ophthalmopathy. This clonotype was recorded at least ten times. Its matching antigen is unknown. General study results and limits: Blood held most thyroid clonotypes expanded above 0.001 frequency. Before onset, by a median of around six months, the model predicted ophthalmopathy. Ophthalmopathy and stable hyperthyroidism were told apart by a 13 V-J model.

V shed 1 base and J shed 0 bases, with 12 bases lying between them. The CDR3 sequence is 16 residues long. Germline V lookup: CDR1 MGHRA, CDR2 YSYEKL. Patients were excluded for uncontrolled infection, other autoimmune disease, pregnancy or lactation. Researchers amplified the TCR beta CDR3 regions from RNA transcripts. During a first-round RT-PCR of the TCR CDR3, the HTBI primer set was used. MiXCR was run by TCRdb on the multiplex PCR reads, yielding one entry per CDR3 protein. Among under 130,000 distinct CDR3 sequences listed, 40% to 50% were seen once. The chain has TRBV4-1 and TRBJ1-1; D remains unclear. The source material was blood. The sequence derives from a man aged 40-50 years with Graves' hyperthyroidism. The CDR3 DNA reads as TGCGCCAGCAGCCAAGGGGCAGTCGCTATGAACACTGAAGCTTTCTTT. Its translation is CASSQGAVAMNTEAFF.